A selection of T cell receptor beta chains follows, all from one sample in a study of blood T cell repertoires in COVID-19. Some clones are missing from TCRdb's copy, which holds only in-frame ones; the method was immunoSEQ multiplex PCR. The table has approximately 250,000 clones, approximately 80% seen once. The specimen sequenced was peripheral blood. These receptors came from a woman aged 45-65 years with acute or convalescent COVID-19. The CDR3 runs from the conserved cysteine through the conserved F or W. The order of the fields is CDR3 protein, CDR3 DNA, J gene, D gene, V gene, clone size. The D gene is left open where the match is weak. Expanded clones are given a class, and other clones once, few, many or no size at all.

CASTRDRVYNQPQHF,TGTGCCAGCACCCGGGACAGGGTCTACAATCAGCCCCAGCATTTT,TRBJ1-5,TRBD1,TRBV28,NA
CASSHLGGGSGPEQFF,TGTGCCAGCAGCCACCTAGGGGGGGGCTCGGGGCCTGAGCAGTTCTTC,TRBJ2-1,NA,TRBV7-6,NA
CASSLGRAGGYTF,TGTGCCAGCAGCTTAGGAAGGGCGGGTGGCTACACCTTC,TRBJ1-2,NA,TRBV11-2,NA
CASSQGSGTGGNSPLHF,TGTGCCAGCAGCCAAGGGTCCGGGACAGGGGGGAATTCACCCCTCCACTTT,TRBJ1-6,TRBD1,TRBV3-1/TRBV3-2,NA
CASSQEPRGTEAFF,TGTGCCAGCAGCCAAGAACCCCGGGGCACTGAAGCTTTCTTT,TRBJ1-1,NA,TRBV4-2,NA
CARLGGPLNQPQHF,TGTGCCCGGCTGGGAGGCCCCCTTAATCAGCCCCAGCATTTT,TRBJ1-5,NA,TRBV21-1,NA
CATSRDSGLYHNEKLFF,TGTGCCACCAGCAGAGATAGCGGACTGTACCATAATGAAAAACTGTTTTTT,TRBJ1-4,NA,TRBV15,many
CASSLRQASNEKLFF,TGTGCCAGCAGCCTGCGACAGGCCTCTAATGAAAAACTGTTTTTT,TRBJ1-4,NA,TRBV7-9,NA
CATSDPYVGDTGELFF,TGTGCCACCAGTGATCCCTACGTAGGGGACACCGGGGAGCTGTTTTTT,TRBJ2-2,NA,TRBV24-1,NA
CSASRTESVPSNQPQHF,TGCAGTGCTAGTCGTACAGAGTCAGTCCCTAGCAATCAGCCCCAGCATTTT,TRBJ1-5,NA,TRBV20-1,NA
CASSPFAGTGLGSGYTF,TGTGCCAGCAGCCCCTTCGCCGGGACAGGGCTCGGGAGCGGCTACACCTTC,TRBJ1-2,TRBD1,TRBV3-1/TRBV3-2,NA
CASSYPLRGNTEAFF,TGTGCCAGCAGTTACCCCCTACGTGGGAACACTGAAGCTTTCTTT,TRBJ1-1,NA,TRBV6-2/TRBV6-3,NA
CASSLLVGAGEGYTF,TGTGCCAGCAGCCTATTAGTGGGGGCGGGAGAGGGCTACACCTTC,TRBJ1-2,NA,TRBV6-1,once
CASSPTGGGTDTQYF,TGTGCCAGCAGCCCTACAGGGGGCGGGACAGATACGCAGTATTTT,TRBJ2-3,TRBD1,TRBV7-2,NA
CAISAGAETQYF,TGTGCCATCAGTGCAGGGGCCGAGACCCAGTACTTC,TRBJ2-5,NA,TRBV10-3,few
CASSPDRGLYSNQPQHF,TGTGCCAGCAGCCCGGACAGGGGGCTGTATAGCAATCAGCCCCAGCATTTT,TRBJ1-5,TRBD1,TRBV7-3,once
CASSRGTAEAFF,TGTGCCAGCAGTAGGGGGACAGCTGAAGCTTTCTTT,TRBJ1-1,TRBD1,TRBV2,NA
CASSEGKRHQPQHF,TGTGCCAGCAGTGAGGGAAAGCGGCATCAGCCCCAGCATTTT,TRBJ1-5,NA,TRBV6-1,few
CASSPGLSYNEQFF,TGTGCCAGCAGTCCGGGACTTTCCTACAATGAGCAGTTCTTC,TRBJ2-1,NA,TRBV6-4,NA
CASSRLAGGYNEQFF,TGTGCCAGCAGTAGACTAGCGGGAGGGTACAATGAGCAGTTCTTC,TRBJ2-1,TRBD2,TRBV6-6,NA
CASSELTGGPYEQYF,TGTGCCAGCAGTGAACTGACAGGGGGCCCCTACGAGCAGTACTTC,TRBJ2-7,TRBD1,TRBV6-1,NA
CASRLINSPLHF,TGTGCCAGCAGACTCATAAATTCACCCCTCCACTTT,TRBJ1-6,NA,TRBV28,NA
CASSLGTYNEQYF,TGTGCCAGCAGTCTTGGGACATACAACGAGCAGTACTTC,TRBJ2-7,NA,TRBV28,NA
CAWSSERYGYTF,TGTGCCTGGAGTTCCGAGAGGTATGGCTACACCTTC,TRBJ1-2,NA,TRBV30,NA
CASSQSPSRGALYEQFF,TGCGCCAGCAGCCAGAGCCCCTCGCGGGGAGCCCTCTATGAGCAGTTCTTC,TRBJ2-1,NA,TRBV4-3,NA
CATSRGGAGELFF,TGTGCCACCTCCCGTGGGGGGGCCGGGGAGCTGTTTTTT,TRBJ2-2,TRBD2,TRBV24-1,few
CASSLSPGDRGIHEQFF,TGTGCCAGCAGTTTATCTCCTGGGGACAGGGGTATCCATGAGCAGTTCTTC,TRBJ2-1,TRBD1,TRBV27,NA
CASSFWDSGETQYF,TGTGCCAGCAGCTTTTGGGACAGTGGGGAGACCCAGTACTTC,TRBJ2-5,TRBD1,TRBV11-2,once
CASVRRVGELYGYTF,TGTGCCAGCGTCCGGCGCGTAGGGGAATTATATGGCTACACCTTC,TRBJ1-2,NA,TRBV6-5,few
CASRSRDRGQGTGELFF,TGTGCCAGCAGATCCCGGGACAGGGGGCAGGGCACCGGGGAGCTGTTTTTT,TRBJ2-2,TRBD1,TRBV9,few
CASSSGTSGGETQYF,TGCGCCAGCAGCTCCGGGACTAGCGGGGGAGAGACCCAGTACTTC,TRBJ2-5,TRBD2,TRBV5-1,NA
CASSLLGVSSNQPQHF,TGTGCCAGCAGTTTATTAGGGGTCAGCAGCAATCAGCCCCAGCATTTT,TRBJ1-5,NA,TRBV28,NA
CASSPAGGPGTDTQYF,TGTGCCAGCAGCCCAGCGGGAGGGCCTGGCACAGATACGCAGTATTTT,TRBJ2-3,TRBD2,TRBV9,NA